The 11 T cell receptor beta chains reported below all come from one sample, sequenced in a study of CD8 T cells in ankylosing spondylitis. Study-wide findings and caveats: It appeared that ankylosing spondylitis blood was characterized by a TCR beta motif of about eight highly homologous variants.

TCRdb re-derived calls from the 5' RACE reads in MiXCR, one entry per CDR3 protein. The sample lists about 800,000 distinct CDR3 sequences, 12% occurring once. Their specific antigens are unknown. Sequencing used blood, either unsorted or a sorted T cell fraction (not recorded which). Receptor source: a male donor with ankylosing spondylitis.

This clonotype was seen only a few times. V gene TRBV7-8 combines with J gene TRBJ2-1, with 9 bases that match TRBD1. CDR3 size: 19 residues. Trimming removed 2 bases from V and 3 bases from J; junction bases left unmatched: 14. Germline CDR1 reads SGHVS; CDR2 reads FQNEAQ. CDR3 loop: CASSLSRVAGTGSYNEQFF. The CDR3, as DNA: TGTGCCAGCAGCTTATCCCGCGTGGCCGGGACAGGGAGCTACAATGAGCAGTTCTTC.

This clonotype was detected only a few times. CDR3 sequence: CASSYRDWVNTEAFF. The CDR3 DNA follows: TGTGCCAGCAGTTACCGGGACTGGGTGAACACTGAAGCTTTCTTT. V is TRBV6-5 and J is TRBJ1-1; the D gene is possibly TRBD1 (5 bases). Germline V lookup: CDR1 MNHEY, CDR2 SVGAGI. There are 15 residues in the CDR3. Deletions cut 2 bases from V and 0 bases from J, with 10 bases between.

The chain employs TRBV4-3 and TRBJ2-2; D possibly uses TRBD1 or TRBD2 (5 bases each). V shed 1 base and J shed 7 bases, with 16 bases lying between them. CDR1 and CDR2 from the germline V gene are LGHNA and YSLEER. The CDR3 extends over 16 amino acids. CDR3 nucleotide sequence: TGCGCCAGCAGCCAAGGTGGAAGGGGCCGGGGCGGGGAGCTGTTTTTT. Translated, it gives CASSQGGRGRGGELFF.

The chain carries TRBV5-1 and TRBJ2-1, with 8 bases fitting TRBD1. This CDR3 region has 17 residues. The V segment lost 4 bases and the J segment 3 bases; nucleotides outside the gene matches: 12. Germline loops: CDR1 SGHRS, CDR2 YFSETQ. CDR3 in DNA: TGCGCCAGCAGCCCGTCGGCAGGGGGCTTGGGCTACAATGAGCAGTTCTTC. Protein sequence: CASSPSAGGLGYNEQFF. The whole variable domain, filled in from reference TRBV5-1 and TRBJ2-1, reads KAGVTQTPRYLIKTRGQQVTLSCSPISGHRSVSWYQQTPGQGLQFLFEYFSETQRNKGNFPGRFSGRQFSNSRSEMNVSTLELGDSALYLCASSPSAGGLGYNEQFFGPGTRLTVL.

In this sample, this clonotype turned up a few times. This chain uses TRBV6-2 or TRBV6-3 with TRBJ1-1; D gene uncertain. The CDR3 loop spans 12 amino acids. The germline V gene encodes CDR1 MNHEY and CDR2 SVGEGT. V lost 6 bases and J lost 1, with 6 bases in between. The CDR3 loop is CASRERNTEAFF. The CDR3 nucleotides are TGTGCCAGCAGGGAACGGAACACTGAAGCTTTCTTT.

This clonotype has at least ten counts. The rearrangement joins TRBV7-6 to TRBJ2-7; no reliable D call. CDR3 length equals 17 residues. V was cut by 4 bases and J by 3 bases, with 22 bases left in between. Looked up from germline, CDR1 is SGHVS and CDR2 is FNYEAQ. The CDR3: CASSSWPGLVSYYEQYF. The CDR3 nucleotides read TGTGCCAGCAGCTCCTGGCCTGGGTTAGTCTCTTACTACGAGCAGTACTTC.

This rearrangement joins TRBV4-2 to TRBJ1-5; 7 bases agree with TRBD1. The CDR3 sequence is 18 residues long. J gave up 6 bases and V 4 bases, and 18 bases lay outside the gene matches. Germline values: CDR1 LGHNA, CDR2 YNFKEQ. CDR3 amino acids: CASSPEPGQKDRSQPQHF. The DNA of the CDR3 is TGTGCCAGCAGCCCCGAACCGGGACAGAAGGATCGAAGTCAGCCCCAGCATTTT.

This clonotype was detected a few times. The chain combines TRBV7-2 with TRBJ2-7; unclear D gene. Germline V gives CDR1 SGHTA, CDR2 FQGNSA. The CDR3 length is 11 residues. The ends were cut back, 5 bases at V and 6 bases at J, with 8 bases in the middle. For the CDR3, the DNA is TGTGCCAGCAGCATATACTCCGAGCAGTACTTC. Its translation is CASSIYSEQYF.

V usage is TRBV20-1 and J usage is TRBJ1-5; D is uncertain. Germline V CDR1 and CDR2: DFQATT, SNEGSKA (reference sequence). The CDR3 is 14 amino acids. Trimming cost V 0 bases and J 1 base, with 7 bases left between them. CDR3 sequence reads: CSAREVGSNQPQHF. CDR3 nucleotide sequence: TGCAGTGCTAGAGAGGTAGGGAGCAATCAGCCCCAGCATTTT.

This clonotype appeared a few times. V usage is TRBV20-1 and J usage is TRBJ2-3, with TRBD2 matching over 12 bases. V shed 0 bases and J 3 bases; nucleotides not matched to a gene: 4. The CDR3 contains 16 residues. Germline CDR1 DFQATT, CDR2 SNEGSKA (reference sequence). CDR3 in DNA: TGCAGTGCTAGAGATAGGACTAGCGGGAAAACAGATACGCAGTATTTT. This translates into CSARDRTSGKTDTQYF.

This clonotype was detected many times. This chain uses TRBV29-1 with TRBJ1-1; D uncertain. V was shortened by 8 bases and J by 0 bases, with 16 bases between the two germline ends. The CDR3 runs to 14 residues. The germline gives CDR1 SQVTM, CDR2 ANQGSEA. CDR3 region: CSTRALSMNTEAFF. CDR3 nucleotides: TGCAGCACAAGGGCCCTTTCCATGAACACTGAAGCTTTCTTT.